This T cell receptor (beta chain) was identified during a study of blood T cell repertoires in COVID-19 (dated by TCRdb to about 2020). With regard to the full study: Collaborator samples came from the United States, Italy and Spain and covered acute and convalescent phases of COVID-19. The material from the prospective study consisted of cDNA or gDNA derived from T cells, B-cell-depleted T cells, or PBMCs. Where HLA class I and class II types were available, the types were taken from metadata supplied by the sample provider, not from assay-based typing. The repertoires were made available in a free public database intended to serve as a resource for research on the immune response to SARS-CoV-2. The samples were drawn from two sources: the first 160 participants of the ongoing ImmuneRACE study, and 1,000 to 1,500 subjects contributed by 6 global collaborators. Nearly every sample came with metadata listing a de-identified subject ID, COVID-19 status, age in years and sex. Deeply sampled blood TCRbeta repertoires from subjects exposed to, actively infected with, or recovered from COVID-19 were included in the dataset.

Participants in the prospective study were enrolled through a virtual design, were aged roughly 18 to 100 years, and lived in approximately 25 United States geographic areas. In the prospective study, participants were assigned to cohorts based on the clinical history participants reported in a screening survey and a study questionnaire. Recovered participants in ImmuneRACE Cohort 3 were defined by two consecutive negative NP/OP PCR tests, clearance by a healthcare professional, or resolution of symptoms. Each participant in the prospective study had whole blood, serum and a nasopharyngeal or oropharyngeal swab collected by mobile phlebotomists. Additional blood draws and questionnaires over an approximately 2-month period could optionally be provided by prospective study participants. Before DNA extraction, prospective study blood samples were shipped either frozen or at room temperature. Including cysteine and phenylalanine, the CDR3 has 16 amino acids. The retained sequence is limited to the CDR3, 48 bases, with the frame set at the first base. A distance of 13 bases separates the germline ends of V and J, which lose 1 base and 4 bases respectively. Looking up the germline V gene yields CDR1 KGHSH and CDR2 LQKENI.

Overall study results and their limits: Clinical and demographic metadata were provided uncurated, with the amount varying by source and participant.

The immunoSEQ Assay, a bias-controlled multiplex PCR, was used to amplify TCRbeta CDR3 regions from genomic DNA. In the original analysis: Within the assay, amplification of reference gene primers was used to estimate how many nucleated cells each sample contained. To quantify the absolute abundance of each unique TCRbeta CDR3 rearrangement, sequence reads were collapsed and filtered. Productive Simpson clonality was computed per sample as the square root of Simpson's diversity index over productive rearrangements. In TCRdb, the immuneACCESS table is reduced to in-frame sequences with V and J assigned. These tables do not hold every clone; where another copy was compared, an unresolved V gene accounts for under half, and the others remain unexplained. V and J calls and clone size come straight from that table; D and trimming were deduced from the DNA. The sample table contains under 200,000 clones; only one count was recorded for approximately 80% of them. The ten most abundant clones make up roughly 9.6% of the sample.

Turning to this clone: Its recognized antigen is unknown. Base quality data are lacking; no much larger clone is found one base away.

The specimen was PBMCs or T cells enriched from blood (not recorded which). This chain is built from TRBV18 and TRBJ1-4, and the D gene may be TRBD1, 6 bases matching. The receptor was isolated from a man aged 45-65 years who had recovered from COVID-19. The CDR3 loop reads CASSPRPGTYNEKLFF. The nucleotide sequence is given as TGTGCCAGCTCACCACGGCCCGGGACATATAATGAAAAACTGTTTTTT.